The 30 T cell receptor beta chains given below trace back to one sample, sequenced in a study of cytomegalovirus exposure and HLA in healthy donors. The PCR employed 60 Vbeta primers together with 13 Jbeta primers. TCRdb's table, derived via immunoSEQ multiplex PCR, lists solely in-frame clones and lacks some. The repertoire has around 110,000 clones, roughly four fifths of them found once; the top ten carry about 1.6%. The sequenced material came from PBMCs. These receptors were taken from a man aged 50-59 years in good health and CMV-seronegative.

V gene TRBV27 combines with J gene TRBJ2-7, with no clear D. The germline CDR1 and CDR2 sequences are MNHEY and SMNVEV (reference sequence). The CDR3 extends over 16 amino acids. V gave up 2 bases and J gave up 4 bases, with 18 bases separating them. The DNA of the CDR3 is TGTGCCAGCAGTTTAGTGGGCAGCCCTCCTTTTTACGAGCAGTACGTC. The encoded protein is CASSLVGSPPFYEQYV.

The rearrangement uses TRBV6-1 and TRBJ2-7, with 9 positions matching TRBD1. Unmatched junction bases numbered 5, after V lost 4 bases and J lost 7 bases. The CDR3 contains 13 residues. CDR1 and CDR2 from the germline V gene are MNHNS and SASEGT. The CDR3 loop reads CASSGGQGREQYV. DNA of the CDR3: TGTGCCAGCAGTGGCGGACAGGGGCGAGAGCAGTACGTC.

The genes are TRBV16 and TRBJ1-5; D is possibly TRBD1 (6 bases). V lost 2 bases and J 3 bases, leaving 8 bases between the germline ends. The CDR3 is 14 residues long. Germline CDR1 KGHSY, CDR2 FQNENV. DNA of the CDR3: TGTGCCAGCAGCCAAGGACAGAACAATCAGCCCCAGCATTTT. Its protein is CASSQGQNNQPQHF.

The J gene is TRBJ2-7, the V gene TRBV7-2, with 7 bases identical to TRBD2. The J segment lost 3 bases and the V segment lost 4 bases, leaving 9 bases of the junction unmatched. Germline assignment: CDR1 SGHTA and CDR2 FQGNSA. The CDR3 runs to 15 residues. The DNA for the CDR3 is TGTGCCAGCAGCTGGCCTGGGCGGGGGATCTACGAGCAGTACTTC. This codes for CASSWPGRGIYEQYF.

The chain carries TRBV19 and TRBJ1-6; perhaps TRBD1 as D (6 bases). V shed 2 bases and J shed 5 bases, with 13 bases lying between them. Germline-derived CDR1 and CDR2 are LNHDA and SQIVND (reference sequence). This CDR3 has 16 amino acids. The CDR3 region is CASSISGDLHNSPLHF. CDR3 in DNA: TGTGCCAGTAGTATATCAGGGGACCTCCATAATTCACCCCTCCACTTT.

V and J are TRBV7-9 and TRBJ1-2; the D gene is possibly TRBD1 (6 bases). V shed 5 bases and J shed 3 bases, with 22 bases lying between them. CDR3 length: 17 residues. Per germline, CDR1 SEHNR and CDR2 FQNEAQ (reference sequence). The DNA of the CDR3 is TGTGCCAGCAGCCAAAGAGACGGGGCAGGGGTGGACTATGGCTACACCTTC. It translates to CASSQRDGAGVDYGYTF.

The chain carries TRBV7-2 and TRBJ2-5; 15 bases match TRBD2. Germline loops: CDR1 SGHTA, CDR2 FQGNSA. The CDR3 runs to 17 residues. J gave up 6 bases and V 5 bases, and 10 bases lay outside the gene matches. Here the CDR3 DNA reads TGTGCCAGCAGCCTCTGGACTAGCGGGGGGGCCAGGAAGACCCAGTACTTC. Protein sequence: CASSLWTSGGARKTQYF.

The V and J genes are TRBV7-2 and TRBJ1-1, with D perhaps TRBD1 (5 bases). Germline CDR1 is SGHTA and CDR2 is FQGNSA. CDR3 length equals 14 residues. V was cut by 5 bases and J by 3 bases, with 13 bases left in between. As DNA, the CDR3 is TGTGCCAGCAGCCAACAGGTTTTGGACACTGAAGCTTTCTTT. Protein sequence: CASSQQVLDTEAFF. The complete variable domain, with remaining parts taken from reference TRBV7-2 and TRBJ1-1, reads GAGVSQSPSNKVTEKGKDVELRCDPISGHTALYWYRQSLGQGLEFLIYFQGNSAPDKSGLPSDRFSAERTGGSVSTLTIQRTQQEDSAVYLCASSQQVLDTEAFFGQGTRLTVV.

This sequence joins TRBV5-4 and TRBJ2-1; 7 bases map to TRBD2. Looked up from germline, CDR1 is SGHNT and CDR2 is YYREEE (reference sequence). There are 15 residues in the CDR3. With V trimmed by 0 bases and J by 6 bases, 6 bases remained unmatched. The CDR3 is CASSLDVGGINEQFF. Here the CDR3 DNA reads TGTGCCAGCAGCTTGGACGTGGGGGGGATCAATGAGCAGTTCTTC.

The chain is built from TRBV30 and TRBJ1-2, with unresolved D. The germline V gene encodes CDR1 GTSNPN and CDR2 SVGIG (reference sequence). The CDR3 is made up of 16 amino acids. V dropped 2 bases and J dropped 4 bases, with 20 bases sitting between them. CDR3 nucleotide sequence: TGTGCCTGGAGTAAACGTAGGCTAGTGGCGGCCTATGGCTACACCTTC. Amino acids: CAWSKRRLVAAYGYTF. Looking up the rest from reference TRBV30 and TRBJ1-2 gives the full variable domain: SQTIHQWPATLVQPVGSPLSLECTVEGTSNPNLYWYRQAAGRGLQLLFYSVGIGQISSEVPQNLSASRPQDRQFILSSKKLLLSDSGFYLCAWSKRRLVAAYGYTFGSGTRLTVV.

A single count supports this clone. V usage is TRBV5-1 and J usage is TRBJ2-2, with TRBD1 as a possible D gene (5 bases). This CDR3 is built from 14 residues. With 6 bases removed from V and 6 bases from J, the gap between germline ends came to 15 bases. Germline assignment: CDR1 SGHRS and CDR2 YFSETQ. This CDR3 reads CASKGRERAGELFF. CDR3 in DNA: TGCGCCAGCAAGGGCAGGGAAAGGGCCGGGGAGCTGTTTTTT.

V usage is TRBV7-2 and J usage is TRBJ2-6; D ambiguous. Germline CDR1 is SGHTA and CDR2 is FQGNSA. The CDR3 consists of 18 residues. Trimming pared 1 base from V and 4 bases from J, leaving 17 bases between. Here the CDR3 reads CASSLDPPILWGANVLTF. Written as DNA, the CDR3 is TGTGCCAGCAGCTTAGACCCCCCGATACTCTGGGGGGCCAACGTCCTGACTTTC.

This clone came up a few times. The chain links TRBV4-2 to TRBJ1-5, with a possible D match to TRBD1 (6 bases). CDR3 size: 16 residues. Trimming took off 4 bases at V and 4 bases at J, with 17 bases between the two ends. Germline CDR1 LGHNA, CDR2 YNFKEQ. The CDR3 bases are TGTGCCAGCAGCCCCGGTGGGGGGGCCGGGAATCAGCCCCAGCATTTT. Translating gives CASSPGGGAGNQPQHF.

V and J are TRBV4-2 and TRBJ2-1, with 9 bases identical to TRBD1. This CDR3 is built from 17 residues. Germline loops: CDR1 LGHNA, CDR2 YNFKEQ. V lost 2 bases, J lost 6 bases, and 11 bases stayed unmatched. The CDR3 nucleotides are TGTGCCAGCAGCCAATACTTTGGTGGGACAGGGCCCAATGAGCAGTTCTTC. It codes for CASSQYFGGTGPNEQFF.

The chain employs TRBV5-4 and TRBJ2-1; D is possibly TRBD1 (6 bases). The germline V and J ends were trimmed by 4 bases and 6 bases, with 17 bases remaining between them. Germline V gene data show CDR1 as SGHNT and CDR2 as YYREEE (reference sequence). This CDR3 region has 15 residues. The CDR3 here is CASSRGTSRSNEQFF. The CDR3 DNA sequence: TGTGCCAGCAGCAGGGGGACATCCAGGAGCAATGAGCAGTTCTTC.

The genes are TRBV13 and TRBJ2-2; 11 bases line up with TRBD2. With V trimmed by 5 bases and J by 3 bases, 8 bases remained unmatched. The CDR3 totals 17 residues. Germline V gene data show CDR1 as PRHDT and CDR2 as FYEKMQ (reference sequence). CDR3 in amino acids: CASSTASGGPYTGELFF. For the CDR3, the DNA is TGTGCCAGCAGCACCGCTAGCGGGGGGCCCTACACCGGGGAGCTGTTTTTT.

This clone was counted a few times. This rearrangement joins TRBV10-3 to TRBJ2-5; perhaps TRBD1 as D (6 bases). The length of the CDR3 is 13 residues. The V and J ends lost 8 bases and 0 bases respectively, with 10 bases between them. Looked up from germline, CDR1 is ENHRY and CDR2 is SYGVKD. The CDR3 DNA follows: TGTGCCATCGCGAGGGACAACCAAGAGACCCAGTACTTC. Translating it yields CAIARDNQETQYF.

The count of this clone is one. The J gene is TRBJ2-1, the V gene TRBV7-6; TRBD2 matches at 14 bases. The germline V gene has CDR1 SGHVS and CDR2 FNYEAQ. The CDR3 covers 19 residues. V trimming: 5 bases; J trimming: 4 bases; junction bases outside the gene matches: 13. The CDR3, as DNA: TGTGCCAGCAGCGCTCCCGGGACTAGCGGGGGAACGGGGTACAATGAGCAGTTCTTC. It is translated as CASSAPGTSGGTGYNEQFF.

This clone was observed a single time. J is TRBJ1-5 and V is TRBV19; D might be TRBD1 (5 bases). Germline-derived CDR1 and CDR2 are LNHDA and SQIVND (reference sequence). This CDR3 region has 14 residues. V dropped 5 bases and J dropped 5 bases, with 13 bases sitting between them. The CDR3 coding sequence is TGTGCCAGTAGTGGGTCGGGCAGGGATCAGCCCCAGCATTTT. It specifies CASSGSGRDQPQHF.

The genes are TRBV2 and TRBJ2-3; D is ambiguous. The germline CDR1 and CDR2 sequences are SNHLY and FYNNEI. There are 10 residues in the CDR3. The V gene lost 8 bases and the J gene lost 4 bases, with 4 bases spanning the gap. The CDR3 bases are TGTGCCAGCTCATCAGATACGCAGTATTTT. This codes for CASSSDTQYF.

The chain uses TRBV18 and TRBJ2-7, with TRBD1 matching 11 bases. J was trimmed by 6 bases and V by 3 bases; bases with no gene match: 4. The germline V gene has CDR1 KGHSH and CDR2 LQKENI. The CDR3 covers 14 residues. CDR3 protein: CASSPDRGRVEQYV. CDR3 sequence (DNA): TGTGCCAGCTCACCGGACAGGGGGCGCGTCGAGCAGTACGTC.

The gene calls are TRBV5-4 and TRBJ1-3; 7 bases align to TRBD1. CDR3 length: 12 amino acids. The germline gives CDR1 SGHNT, CDR2 YYREEE (reference sequence). Losses at the gene ends were 0 bases for V and 11 bases for J; bases not matched to a gene: 2. This CDR3 reads CASSLDRGSIYF. Written as DNA, the CDR3 is TGTGCCAGCAGCTTGGACAGGGGATCCATATATTTT.

The chain couples TRBV7-2 to TRBJ2-3, with D maybe TRBD2 (6 bases). Germline V CDR1 and CDR2: SGHTA, FQGNSA. This CDR3 has 14 residues. V lost 3 bases and J 5 bases, leaving 12 bases between the germline ends. This CDR3 is CASSLGTRRDTQYF. CDR3 in DNA: TGTGCCAGCAGCTTGGGGACTCGCAGAGATACGCAGTATTTT.

This chain links TRBV5-1 with TRBJ2-5; D is ambiguous. Germline V gives CDR1 SGHRS, CDR2 YFSETQ. The length of the CDR3 is 13 residues. Trimming took 4 bases from V and 4 from J, leaving 11 bases between them. The CDR3 reads CASSPRVGETQYF. The DNA of the CDR3 is TGCGCCAGCAGCCCCCGGGTGGGAGAGACCCAGTACTTC.

The V gene is TRBV11-2, the J gene TRBJ2-7; TRBD1 agrees at 7 bases. Germline V gene sequence: CDR1 SGHAT, CDR2 FQNNGV. Trimming at V came to 6 bases and at J to 3 bases, leaving 11 bases not matched to a gene. The CDR3 has 15 amino acids. The CDR3 loop is CASSLRGQSYYEQYV. CDR3 bases: TGTGCCAGCAGTCTAAGGGGACAGTCATACTACGAGCAGTACGTC.

This sequence joins TRBV5-1 and TRBJ1-1; a possible D gene is TRBD1 (6 bases). Trimming removed 4 bases from V and 4 bases from J, with 14 bases in between. The CDR3 covers 14 residues. CDR1 and CDR2 from the germline V gene are SGHRS and YFSETQ. The CDR3 DNA reads TGCGCCAGCAGCCCCGGGCAGGGGAGCACTGAAGCTTTCTTT. Residues: CASSPGQGSTEAFF.

The count of this clone is one. The chain recombines TRBV28 with TRBJ1-4, with 7 nucleotides matching TRBD1. CDR1 is MDHEN, CDR2 SYDVKM, per germline. The junction had 9 bases not matched to a gene; V was cut back by 6 bases and J by 8 bases. The CDR3 length is 14 residues. The CDR3 protein is CASSSNRGEEKLFF. The DNA for the CDR3 is TGTGCCAGCAGCTCGAACAGGGGTGAGGAAAAACTGTTTTTT.

The chain employs TRBV18 and TRBJ1-4, with 8 bases that match TRBD1. Germline V gene sequence: CDR1 KGHSH, CDR2 LQKENI. J was trimmed by 7 bases and V by 3 bases; bases with no gene match: 4. The CDR3 spans 14 residues. The DNA for the CDR3 is TGTGCCAGCTCACCGGGGACAGGCGGTGAAAAACTGTTTTTT. This codes for CASSPGTGGEKLFF.

This clone was found once. The chain recombines TRBV30 with TRBJ2-3; D not resolved. The CDR3 length is 14 residues. The germline V gene has CDR1 GTSNPN and CDR2 SVGIG (reference sequence). V was clipped by 2 bases and J by 0 bases, with 9 bases between them. The CDR3 loop is CAWSKAVSTDTQYF. CDR3 bases: TGTGCCTGGAGTAAGGCGGTTAGCACAGATACGCAGTATTTT. The variable domain in full, completed from reference TRBV30 and TRBJ2-3, reads SQTIHQWPATLVQPVGSPLSLECTVEGTSNPNLYWYRQAAGRGLQLLFYSVGIGQISSEVPQNLSASRPQDRQFILSSKKLLLSDSGFYLCAWSKAVSTDTQYFGPGTRLTVL.

The rearrangement uses TRBV27 and TRBJ1-4, with a weak D call TRBD1 (5 bases). The germline V and J ends were trimmed by 2 bases and 10 bases, with 14 bases remaining between them. CDR3 length equals 14 residues. The V gene's germline CDR1 is MNHEY and CDR2 SMNVEV (reference sequence). CDR3 nucleotides: TGTGCCAGCAGTTTAAGTCGGAGGGGCGGAAAACTGTTTTTT. Protein product: CASSLSRRGGKLFF.